The rows below give T cell receptor beta chains drawn from one sample of a study of T cells in Graves' hyperthyroidism and ophthalmopathy. TCRdb re-analysed the multiplex PCR reads in MiXCR, keeping a single row per CDR3 protein. This repertoire shows around 350,000 distinct CDR3 sequences, over 12% found once; its top ten account for roughly 19%. The sequenced sample consisted of blood. The receptor source for this set is an older woman with Graves' ophthalmopathy. Each CDR3 is given with its conserved first and last residue. D genes are given only for firm matches. Part of the rows lack a size; the others show once, few, many or a class for expanded clones.

-,-,TRBJ1-2,14,TRBV27,CASSPDWGNYGYTF,TGTGCCAGCAGTCCCGATTGGGGGAACTATGGCTACACCTTC
-,-,TRBJ2-1,14,TRBV4-1,CASSQGRENNEQFF,TGCGCCAGCAGCCAGGGACGGGAAAACAATGAGCAGTTCTTC
TRBD1,many,TRBJ2-3,14,TRBV27,CASNKGGEGATQYF,TGTGCCAGCAATAAAGGGGGAGAGGGGGCCACGCAGTATTTT
-,-,TRBJ1-3,17,TRBV10-3,CAISDSSAGGGRNTIYF,TGTGCCATCAGTGACTCCTCGGCCGGTGGGGGGAGAAACACCATATATTTT
-,few,TRBJ2-7,15,TRBV12-3/TRBV12-4,CASREGTGFSYEQYF,TGTGCCAGCAGAGAGGGGACGGGCTTCTCCTACGAGCAGTACTTC
-,-,TRBJ2-2,16,TRBV2,CASSRGRELLSGELFF,TGTGCCAGCAGTCGGGGGCGGGAGCTACTTTCCGGGGAGCTGTTTTTT
TRBD1,-,TRBJ2-7,15,TRBV20-1,CSARDTRTGGYEQYF,TGCAGTGCTAGAGATACCAGGACAGGGGGCTACGAGCAGTACTTC
-,many,TRBJ2-5,13,TRBV29-1,CSVDWPGQETQYF,TGCAGCGTTGATTGGCCAGGCCAAGAGACCCAGTACTTC
TRBD2,-,TRBJ2-1,15,TRBV20-1,CSAPKAGGSYNEQFF,TGCAGTGCCCCTAAAGCGGGAGGGAGTTACAATGAGCAGTTCTTC
-,many,TRBJ2-1,11,TRBV20-1,CSASRRDEQFF,TGCAGTGCTAGTAGGAGAGATGAGCAGTTCTTC
-,many,TRBJ1-5,12,TRBV30,CAWKQPNQPQHF,TGTGCCTGGAAACAGCCGAATCAGCCCCAGCATTTT
-,many,TRBJ2-5,15,TRBV20-1,CSARDSGGGGETQYF,TGCAGTGCTAGAGATAGTGGGGGAGGGGGGGAGACCCAGTACTTC
-,many,TRBJ2-1,13,TRBV29-1,CSVAASPDNEQFF,TGCAGCGTTGCGGCCAGCCCCGACAATGAGCAGTTCTTC
-,many,TRBJ1-2,14,TRBV3-1,CASSHRDIIYGYTF,TGTGCCAGCAGCCATCGGGACATAATCTATGGCTACACCTTC